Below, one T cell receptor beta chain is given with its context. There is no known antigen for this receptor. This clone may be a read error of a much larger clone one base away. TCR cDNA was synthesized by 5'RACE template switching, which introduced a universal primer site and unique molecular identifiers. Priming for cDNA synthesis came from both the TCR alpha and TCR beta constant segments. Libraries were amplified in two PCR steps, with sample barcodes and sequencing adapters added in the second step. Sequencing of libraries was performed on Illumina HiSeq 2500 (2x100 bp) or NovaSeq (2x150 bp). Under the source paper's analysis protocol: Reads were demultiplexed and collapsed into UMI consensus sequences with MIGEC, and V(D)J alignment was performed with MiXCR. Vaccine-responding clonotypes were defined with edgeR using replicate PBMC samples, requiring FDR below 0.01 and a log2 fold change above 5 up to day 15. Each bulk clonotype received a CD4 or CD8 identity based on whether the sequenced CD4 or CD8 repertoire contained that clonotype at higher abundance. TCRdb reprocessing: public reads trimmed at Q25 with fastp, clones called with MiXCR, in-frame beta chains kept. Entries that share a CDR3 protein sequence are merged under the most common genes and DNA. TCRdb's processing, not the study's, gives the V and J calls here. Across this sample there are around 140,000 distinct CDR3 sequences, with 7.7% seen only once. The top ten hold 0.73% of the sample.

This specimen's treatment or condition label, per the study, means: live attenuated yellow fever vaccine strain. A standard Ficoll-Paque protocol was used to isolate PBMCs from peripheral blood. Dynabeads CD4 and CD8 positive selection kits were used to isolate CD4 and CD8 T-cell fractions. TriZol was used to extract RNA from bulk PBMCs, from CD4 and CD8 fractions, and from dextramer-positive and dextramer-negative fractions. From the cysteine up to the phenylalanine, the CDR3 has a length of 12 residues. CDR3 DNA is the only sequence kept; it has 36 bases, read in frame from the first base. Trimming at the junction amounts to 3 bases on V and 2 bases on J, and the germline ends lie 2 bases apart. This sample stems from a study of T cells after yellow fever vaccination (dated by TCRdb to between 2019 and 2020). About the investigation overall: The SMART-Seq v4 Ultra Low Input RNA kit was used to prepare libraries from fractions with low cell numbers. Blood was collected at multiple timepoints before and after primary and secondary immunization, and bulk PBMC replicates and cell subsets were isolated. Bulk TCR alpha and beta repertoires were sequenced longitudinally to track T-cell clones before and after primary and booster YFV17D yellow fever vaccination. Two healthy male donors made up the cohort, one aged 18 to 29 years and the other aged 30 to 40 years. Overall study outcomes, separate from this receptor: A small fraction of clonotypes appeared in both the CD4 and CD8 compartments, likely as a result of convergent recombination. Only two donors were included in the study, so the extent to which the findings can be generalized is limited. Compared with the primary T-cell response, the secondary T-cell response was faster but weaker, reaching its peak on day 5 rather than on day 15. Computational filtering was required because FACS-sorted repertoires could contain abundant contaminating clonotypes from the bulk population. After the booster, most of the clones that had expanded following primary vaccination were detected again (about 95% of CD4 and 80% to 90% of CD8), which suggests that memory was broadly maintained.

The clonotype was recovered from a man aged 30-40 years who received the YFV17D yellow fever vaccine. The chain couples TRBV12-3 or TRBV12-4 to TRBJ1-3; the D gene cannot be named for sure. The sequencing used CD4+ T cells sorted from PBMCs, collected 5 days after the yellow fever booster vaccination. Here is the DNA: TGTGCCAGCAGTTTTCCTGGAAACACCATATATTTT. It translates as CASSFPGNTIYF.